The 22 T cell receptor beta chains below all came from one sample that was sequenced in a study of neurological immune-mediated disorders. TCRdb re-called the 5' RACE reads through MiXCR, storing one row per CDR3 protein. The repertoire consists of 25,000 to 40,000 distinct CDR3 sequences, with roughly 1.6% occurring once and the leading ten covering about a tenth. Material: PBMCs. These receptors originate from a woman in her 30s with multiple sclerosis.

This clonotype was counted many times. The chain uses TRBV20-1 and TRBJ1-5; TRBD1 might be the D (5 bases). The CDR3 covers 13 residues. Germline CDR1 reads DFQATT; CDR2 reads SNEGSKA (reference sequence). With 3 bases removed from V and 7 bases from J, the gap between germline ends came to 13 bases. CDR3 DNA sequence: TGCAGTGCTAGTCGGGGAAAGGGGCAGCCCCAGCATTTT. This codes for CSASRGKGQPQHF.

This clonotype has at least ten counts. This sequence joins TRBV7-6 and TRBJ2-1, with a weak D call TRBD1 (6 bases). CDR1 and CDR2 from the germline V gene are SGHVS and FNYEAQ. V lost 1 base and J 0 bases, leaving 10 bases between the germline ends. CDR3 length: 16 residues. The CDR3 reads CASSLDGTNSYNEQFF. The CDR3 DNA sequence: TGTGCCAGCAGCTTAGACGGGACAAACTCCTACAATGAGCAGTTCTTC.

There are many counts of this clonotype. This chain joins TRBV9 and TRBJ2-7; maybe TRBD2 (6 bases). This CDR3 spans 13 amino acids. V lost 2 bases to trimming and J lost 3 bases, with 9 bases between them. Germline values: CDR1 SGDLS, CDR2 YYNGEE. This chain's CDR3 is CASSVGGSYEQYF. The CDR3 DNA is TGTGCCAGCAGCGTTGGGGGGAGCTACGAGCAGTACTTC. The whole variable domain, remainder taken from reference TRBV9 and TRBJ2-7, is DSGVTQTPKHLITATGQRVTLRCSPRSGDLSVYWYQQSLDQGLQFLIQYYNGEERAKGNILERFSAQQFPDLHSELNLSSLELGDSALYFCASSVGGSYEQYFGPGTRLTVT.

This clonotype was seen at least ten times. The chain has TRBV20-1 and TRBJ2-5, with D maybe TRBD2 (6 bases). The germline V gene has CDR1 DFQATT and CDR2 SNEGSKA (reference sequence). Trimming pared 3 bases from V and 0 bases from J, leaving 8 bases between. The CDR3 sequence is 13 residues long. CDR3 sequence: CSASRGNQETQYF. The DNA of the CDR3 is TGCAGTGCTAGCCGGGGGAACCAAGAGACCCAGTACTTC.

In its sample, this clonotype was seen many times. The V and J genes are TRBV3-1 and TRBJ2-1, with D tentatively TRBD1 (6 bases). The CDR3 is made up of 16 amino acids. In germline, CDR1 is LGHDT, CDR2 YNNKEL (reference sequence). V was pared by 4 bases and J by 8 bases, with 21 bases between. CDR3 DNA: TGTGCCAGCAGCCCCCGGACAGTACCTTTGGGGGATGAGCAGTTCTTC. Protein product: CASSPRTVPLGDEQFF.

In this sample, this clonotype turned up many times. This chain uses TRBV5-1 with TRBJ2-7; 7 bases fit TRBD2. The CDR3 runs to 14 residues. In germline, CDR1 is SGHRS, CDR2 YFSETQ. The J segment lost 0 bases and the V segment lost 4 bases, leaving 4 bases of the junction unmatched. The CDR3: CASSPGTNSYEQYF. DNA of the CDR3: TGCGCCAGCAGCCCCGGGACTAACTCCTACGAGCAGTACTTC.

This clonotype was detected many times. In DNA form, the CDR3 reads TGTGCCAGCAGCTTACTCGGCTACGAGCAGTACTTC. It yields the protein CASSLLGYEQYF. V is TRBV7-2 and J is TRBJ2-7; no reliable D call. CDR1 and CDR2 from the germline V gene are SGHTA and FQGNSA. The CDR3 is made up of 12 amino acids. V lost 2 bases to trimming and J lost 3 bases, with 5 bases between them.

This clonotype was seen ten or more times. The chain uses TRBV6-6 and TRBJ2-2; 9 nucleotides align to TRBD2. The V and J ends lost 5 bases and 6 bases, in that order; junction bases with no gene match: 7. Germline V lookup: CDR1 MNHNY, CDR2 SVGAGI (reference sequence). This CDR3 has 15 amino acids. This CDR3 is CASSPLAGGPGELFF. The CDR3 DNA sequence: TGTGCCAGCAGTCCCCTTGCGGGGGGGCCCGGGGAGCTGTTTTTT.

This clonotype appeared a few times. Here the CDR3 omits its conserved ending phenylalanine or tryptophan, so a read error is the likely source. The J gene is TRBJ2-6, the V gene TRBV7-8; D could derive from TRBD1 or TRBD2 (6 bases each). CDR1 and CDR2 from the germline V gene are SGHVS and FQNEAQ. The CDR3 length is 17 residues. Deletions cut 5 bases from V and 3 bases from J, with 17 bases between. CDR3 in DNA: TGTGCCAGCAGCCCCGTCGGGGGCGCTTATGGGGCCAACGTCCTGACTTGC. It codes for CASSPVGGAYGANVLTC.

The sample holds many counts of this clonotype. This chain joins TRBV27 and TRBJ2-7; tentative D call: TRBD2 (6 bases). Trimming pared 7 bases from V and 3 bases from J, leaving 16 bases between. This CDR3 has 14 amino acids. The germline V gene has CDR1 MNHEY and CDR2 SMNVEV (reference sequence). As DNA, the CDR3 is TGTGCCAGCAAGCGCGGGAACCTCCTCTACGAGCAGTACTTC. Amino acid sequence: CASKRGNLLYEQYF.

This clonotype came up many times. The chain carries TRBV20-1 and TRBJ1-5, with D hard to call. The length of the CDR3 is 12 residues. Deletions cut 5 bases from V and 9 bases from J, with 14 bases between. Per the germline V gene, CDR1 is DFQATT and CDR2 is SNEGSKA (reference sequence). The CDR3 reads CSASPSGRPQHF. Here the CDR3 DNA reads TGCAGTGCTTCCCCCAGTGGTCGGCCCCAGCATTTT.

This sequence joins TRBV14 and TRBJ2-5; tentative D call: TRBD1 (6 bases). The germline V gene has CDR1 SGHDN and CDR2 FVKESK. V lost 4 bases, J lost 5 bases, and 17 bases lay in between. This CDR3 region has 15 residues. Here the CDR3 reads CASSRRTENRETQYF. In nucleotides, the CDR3 is TGTGCCAGCAGCCGACGGACAGAAAACCGGGAGACCCAGTACTTC.

In regard to this clonotype: Given a much more abundant clone one base away, this may be a read error. The chain has TRBV9 and TRBJ2-2; D not resolved. The CDR3 runs 15 residues. CDR1 is SGDLS, CDR2 YYNGEE, per germline. CDR3 sequence: CAGSVVTAHTGELFF. The CDR3 coding sequence is TGTGCCGGCAGCGTAGTAACAGCACACACCGGGGAGCTGTTTTTT.

This clonotype was recorded many times. V is TRBV9 and J is TRBJ2-2, with a weak D call TRBD1 (6 bases). Germline V gene lookup returns CDR1 SGDLS and CDR2 YYNGEE. V was shortened by 3 bases and J by 4 bases, with 13 bases between the two germline ends. This CDR3 is 15 amino acids long. CDR3 in amino acids: CASSAAGDPTGELFF. The CDR3 DNA reads as TGTGCCAGCAGCGCCGCAGGGGATCCCACCGGGGAGCTGTTTTTT.

This clonotype was found many times. The chain carries TRBV5-4 and TRBJ2-2; 12 bases are shared with TRBD1. The germline CDR1 and CDR2 sequences are SGHNT and YYREEE (reference sequence). This CDR3 comprises 16 residues. V was clipped by 3 bases and J by 2 bases; unmatched bases: 2. The DNA for the CDR3 is TGTGCCAGCAGCTCGGGACAGGGGGCTAACACCGGGGAGCTGTTTTTT. It codes for CASSSGQGANTGELFF. The whole variable domain, remainder taken from reference TRBV5-4 and TRBJ2-2, is ETGVTQSPTHLIKTRGQQVTLRCSSQSGHNTVSWYQQALGQGPQFIFQYYREEENGRGNFPPRFSGLQFPNYSSELNVNALELDDSALYLCASSSGQGANTGELFFGEGSRLTVL.

This clonotype was counted at least ten times. The V gene is TRBV10-3, the J gene TRBJ1-2; 8 bases agree with TRBD1. The J segment lost 6 bases and the V segment lost 7 bases, leaving 13 bases of the junction unmatched. Germline V gene sequence: CDR1 ENHRY, CDR2 SYGVKD. The CDR3 has 15 residues. Here the CDR3 reads CAITDLDRVYHGYTF. CDR3 nucleotide sequence: TGTGCCATCACCGACCTGGACAGGGTTTATCATGGCTACACCTTC.

The table lists this clonotype with many counts. The chain combines TRBV20-1 with TRBJ2-2; D is unresolved. Trimming cost V 0 bases and J 5 bases, with 13 bases left between them. Germline CDR1 reads DFQATT; CDR2 reads SNEGSKA (reference sequence). This CDR3 comprises 15 residues. In DNA form, the CDR3 reads TGCAGTGCTAGAGATCTGGTTCGAACTACCGGGGAGCTGTTTTTT. It translates to CSARDLVRTTGELFF.

This clonotype was seen many times. The chain links TRBV7-3 to TRBJ2-7; D may be TRBD1 or TRBD2 (5 bases each). The CDR3 has 13 amino acids. Looked up from germline, CDR1 is SGHTA and CDR2 is FQGTGA. Trimming pared 4 bases from V and 7 bases from J, leaving 14 bases between. The CDR3 loop is CASSSYRDGEQYF. CDR3 coding DNA: TGTGCCAGCAGCTCGTATCGGGACGGGGAGCAGTACTTC.

This clonotype was seen many times. The V gene is TRBV29-1, the J gene TRBJ2-5; D is undetermined. Trimming cost V 3 bases and J 1 base, with 9 bases left between them. Germline CDR1 SQVTM, CDR2 ANQGSEA. This CDR3 is built from 13 residues. CDR3 sequence (DNA): TGCAGCGTTGAGATTTCATCCCAAGAGACCCAGTACTTC. As protein: CSVEISSQETQYF.

In this sample, this clonotype turned up many times. V usage is TRBV7-2 and J usage is TRBJ1-2, with a possible D match to TRBD1 (5 bases). Trimming left V 4 bases short and J 7 bases short, with 16 bases between. The CDR3 is 14 residues long. CDR1 and CDR2 (germline): SGHTA, FQGNSA. In DNA, the CDR3 is TGTGCCAGCAGCTCCGATCGACAGAGCCCTGGCTACACCTTC. This sequence encodes CASSSDRQSPGYTF.

Comments on this clonotype: A much more abundant neighbour one base away suggests this may be a read error. V and J are TRBV2 and TRBJ1-1; D unresolved. V lost 6 bases and J lost 4, with 15 bases in between. Germline CDR1 and CDR2: SNHLY and FYNNEI. CDR3 size: 14 residues. CDR3 in DNA: TGTGCCAGCAGAGACCGACCAGTGGTCACTGAAGCTTTCTTT. This encodes CASRDRPVVTEAFF.

This clonotype was detected many times. The gene calls are TRBV7-2 and TRBJ2-5; either TRBD1 or TRBD2 may supply D (5 bases each). The germline V gene has CDR1 SGHTA and CDR2 FQGNSA. CDR3 length: 14 residues. The germline V and J ends were trimmed by 5 bases and 4 bases, with 14 bases remaining between them. The CDR3 DNA reads as TGTGCCAGCAGCCCCCCACCTGGGGGAGAGACCCAGTACTTC. As protein: CASSPPPGGETQYF.